The entry below describes one TCR beta chain. Its antigen is unknown. The data derive from a study of cytomegalovirus exposure and HLA in healthy donors. General study findings and limits: The study carried out a later analysis of TCR beta sequences. It associated 16,951 of them with specific HLA alleles at a false discovery rate of 0.05. Associated with cytomegalovirus, according to the listing, were approximately 160 TCR beta chains.

PCR primers comprised 60 Vbeta and 13 Jbeta primers. Repertoires were generated with immunoSEQ multiplex PCR, while TCRdb's copy carries only in-frame clones and drops some. Among 150,000 or so clones listed, 82% were seen once. The germline gives CDR1 SGHDT, CDR2 YYEEEE. This CDR3 has 18 amino acids. Trimming stripped 2 bases from V and 0 bases from J, with 21 bases between. The sequence came from a man aged 25 to 45 in good health and CMV-seropositive. V usage is TRBV5-6 and J usage is TRBJ2-7; no firm D call. Sequencing was done on a sample of PBMCs. CDR3 DNA sequence: TGTGCCAGCAGCTTAAACTCGGGTATGACGGAATCCTCCTACGAGCAGTACTTC. Translated, it gives CASSLNSGMTESSYEQYF. The full variable domain, completed using reference TRBV5-6 and TRBJ2-7, is DAGVTQSPTHLIKTRGQQVTLRCSPKSGHDTVSWYQQALGQGPQFIFQYYEEEERQRGNFPDRFSGHQFPNYSSELNVNALLLGDSALYLCASSLNSGMTESSYEQYFGPGTRLTVT.